The next 18 T cell receptor beta chains were all read from a single sample in a study of T cells in Graves' hyperthyroidism and ophthalmopathy. Researchers amplified the TCR beta CDR3 regions from RNA transcripts. The study used the HTBI primer set for a first-round RT-PCR of the TCR CDR3. TCRdb called the multiplex PCR reads again in MiXCR, with one record for every CDR3 protein. The table has about 420,000 distinct CDR3 sequences, about an eighth seen once; the top ten hold approximately 5.8%. The sample was blood. These TCRs come from a woman aged 18-29 years with Graves' hyperthyroidism.

This clonotype has ten or more counts. The V call is TRBV30, the J call TRBJ2-6, with TRBD2 matching over 7 bases. This CDR3 is built from 14 residues. J gave up 3 bases and V 3 bases, and 2 bases lay outside the gene matches. In germline, CDR1 is GTSNPN, CDR2 SVGIG (reference sequence). CDR3 protein: CAWRWTSGANVLTF. DNA for the CDR3: TGTGCCTGGAGATGGACTAGTGGGGCCAACGTCCTGACTTTC.

This clonotype was observed many times. V gene TRBV7-9 combines with J gene TRBJ2-1; 7 bases line up with TRBD2. J was trimmed by 5 bases and V by 1 base; bases with no gene match: 5. The germline V gene has CDR1 SEHNR and CDR2 FQNEAQ (reference sequence). The CDR3 is 15 residues long. The CDR3 loop is CASSLVSLADNEQFF. CDR3 nucleotide sequence: TGTGCCAGCAGCTTAGTCTCCCTAGCGGACAATGAGCAGTTCTTC.

There are many counts of this clonotype. This chain links TRBV3-1 with TRBJ2-1, with TRBD2 identical over 7 bases. Germline CDR1 reads LGHDT; CDR2 reads YNNKEL (reference sequence). This CDR3 region has 17 residues. J gave up 9 bases and V 4 bases, and 18 bases lay outside the gene matches. The CDR3 here is CASSPEPFGLEAAEQFF. CDR3 coding DNA: TGTGCCAGCAGCCCCGAACCGTTTGGACTAGAAGCGGCTGAGCAGTTCTTC.

This clonotype was detected many times. The chain uses TRBV27 and TRBJ1-1; no clear D. This CDR3 has 13 residues. Germline V lookup: CDR1 MNHEY, CDR2 SMNVEV (reference sequence). V gave up 3 bases and J gave up 4 bases, with 9 bases separating them. CDR3 loop: CASSFRDTTEAFF. DNA of the CDR3: TGTGCCAGCAGTTTCCGAGATACCACTGAAGCTTTCTTT.

In this sample, this clonotype turned up a few times. CDR3 DNA: TGTGCCAGCAGCTCCATACAGGGAGCGTACAATGAGCAGTTCTTC. This translates into CASSSIQGAYNEQFF. V is TRBV9 and J is TRBJ2-1; tentative D call: TRBD1 (6 bases). V was clipped by 4 bases and J by 4 bases, with 15 bases between them. Per germline, CDR1 SGDLS and CDR2 YYNGEE. The CDR3 contains 15 residues.

As for this clonotype: A read error may explain this, as a much larger clone is one base away. This chain uses TRBV6-1 with TRBJ2-2; D unresolved. The CDR3 extends over 14 amino acids. Germline assignment: CDR1 MNHNS and CDR2 SASEGT. V lost 0 bases to trimming and J lost 6 bases, with 8 bases between them. As DNA, the CDR3 is TGTGCCAGCAGTGAAGCAGGAGCCTCCGGGGAGCTGTTTTTT. It is translated as CASSEAGASGELFF.

At least ten counts were recorded for this clonotype. This sequence joins TRBV11-3 and TRBJ2-1; TRBD2 matches 13 bases. The CDR3 has 19 amino acids. V lost 5 bases and J lost 6; bases outside the gene matches: 16. Per germline, CDR1 SGHNT and CDR2 YENEEA. CDR3 loop: CASSQKTSGRYLGSNEQFF. The CDR3 region has the DNA TGTGCCAGCAGCCAAAAGACTAGCGGGAGGTACCTCGGAAGCAATGAGCAGTTCTTC. Full variable domain (rest looked up from reference TRBV11-3 and TRBJ2-1): EAGVVQSPRYKIIEKKQPVAFWCNPISGHNTLYWYLQNLGQGPELLIRYENEEAVDDSQLPKDRFSAERLKGVDSTLKIQPAELGDSAVYLCASSQKTSGRYLGSNEQFFGPGTRLTVL.

The chain employs TRBV15 and TRBJ2-7; D perhaps matches TRBD1 (6 bases). Germline-derived CDR1 and CDR2 are LNHNV and YYDKDF (reference sequence). The germline V and J ends were trimmed by 4 bases and 6 bases, with 19 bases remaining between them. The CDR3 contains 15 residues. CDR3 DNA: TGTGCCACCAGCAAAGGACAGAGGGAGACGGGCGAGCAGTACTTC. Encoded protein: CATSKGQRETGEQYF.

This sequence joins TRBV5-1 and TRBJ2-7; 7 bases fit TRBD1. This CDR3 has 15 amino acids. Per germline, CDR1 SGHRS and CDR2 YFSETQ. Losses at the gene ends were 7 bases for V and 0 bases for J; bases not matched to a gene: 10. In nucleotides, the CDR3 is TGCGCCAGCTGCCCCGGGACAGATGGCTCCTACGAGCAGTACTTC. It codes for CASCPGTDGSYEQYF.

This clonotype was seen more than once but under ten times. This may come from a read error, since a much larger clone is one base off. The V call is TRBV12-3 or TRBV12-4, the J call TRBJ1-1; the D gene is possibly TRBD1 (6 bases). The CDR3 has 16 residues. V lost 3 bases, J lost 5 bases, and 19 bases lay in between. Here the CDR3 DNA reads TGTGCCAGCAGTTTGGGGACAAGGGGCGGGAGTACTGAAGCTTTCTTT. Amino acid sequence: CASSLGTRGGSTEAFF.

At least ten counts were recorded for this clonotype. The chain has TRBV20-1 and TRBJ2-3; no firm D call. Trimming pared 5 bases from V and 6 bases from J, leaving 6 bases between. CDR3 length: 10 amino acids. Germline V CDR1 and CDR2: DFQATT, SNEGSKA (reference sequence). CDR3 sequence reads: CSADLDTQYF. The CDR3 nucleotides read TGCAGTGCTGACCTGGATACGCAGTATTTT.

At least ten counts were recorded for this clonotype. V and J are TRBV4-3 and TRBJ2-2; possibly TRBD1 or TRBD2 for D (5 bases each). The V gene lost 1 base and the J gene lost 3 bases, with 15 bases spanning the gap. CDR1 is LGHNA and CDR2 is YSLEER in the germline V gene. The CDR3 consists of 17 residues. The CDR3 DNA sequence: TGCGCCAGCAGCCAAGGGCACGGGGCTAACGACACCGGGGAGCTGTTTTTT. Translated: CASSQGHGANDTGELFF.

This clonotype was picked up many times. The chain is built from TRBV11-1 and TRBJ1-2; 8 nucleotides agree with TRBD1. With V trimmed by 5 bases and J by 1 base, 0 bases remained unmatched. CDR1 is SGHAT, CDR2 FQDESV, per germline (reference sequence). The CDR3 extends over 13 amino acids. The CDR3: CASSTGGNYGYTF. The CDR3 bases are TGTGCCAGCAGCACAGGGGGTAACTATGGCTACACCTTC.

The chain carries TRBV3-1 and TRBJ1-6, with no clear D. The germline V gene encodes CDR1 LGHDT and CDR2 YNNKEL (reference sequence). This CDR3 comprises 14 residues. Trimming removed 5 bases from V and 7 bases from J, with 12 bases in between. The CDR3 protein is CASSSDPRNSPLHF. The CDR3 DNA reads as TGTGCCAGCAGCTCAGATCCTAGGAATTCACCCCTCCACTTT.

CDR3 in DNA: TGTGCCAGCAGCCTCCTCGGGGACAGGTTGTCAGATACGCAGTATTTT. Translation gives CASSLLGDRLSDTQYF. This chain connects TRBV7-3 to TRBJ2-3; 8 nucleotides agree with TRBD1. The ends lost 5 bases at V and 4 bases at J; junction bases unmatched: 11. The CDR3 runs to 16 residues. Germline V gives CDR1 SGHTA, CDR2 FQGTGA.

V gene TRBV4-2 combines with J gene TRBJ2-7; a weak D match, TRBD2 (5 bases). Trimming stripped 0 bases from V and 6 bases from J, with 15 bases between. Per germline, CDR1 LGHNA and CDR2 YNFKEQ. CDR3 length: 15 amino acids. The CDR3 DNA follows: TGTGCCAGCAGCCAAGATCGAGCGGCCCTACTCGAGCAGTACTTC. It translates to CASSQDRAALLEQYF.

This clonotype was seen more than once but under ten times. The gene calls are TRBV4-1 and TRBJ2-2; TRBD2 matches 12 bases. The ends lost 4 bases at V and 5 bases at J; junction bases unmatched: 5. CDR3 length: 16 amino acids. Germline CDR1 reads MGHRA; CDR2 reads YSYEKL. Here the CDR3 DNA reads TGCGCCAGCAGCCTGACTAGCGGGAGTGCGACCGGGGAGCTGTTTTTT. It codes for CASSLTSGSATGELFF.

This clonotype was seen ten or more times. The chain joins TRBV7-9 to TRBJ2-1, with 7 bases fitting TRBD2. Germline V CDR1 and CDR2: SEHNR, FQNEAQ (reference sequence). Trimming took 1 base from V and 9 from J; bases not matched to a gene: 9. CDR3 length equals 15 residues. CDR3 amino acids: CASSLGGGSRREQFF. DNA of the CDR3: TGTGCCAGCAGCTTAGGCGGCGGGAGTAGGCGTGAGCAGTTCTTC.